This T cell receptor beta chain emerged from a study of blood T cell repertoires in COVID-19. Study-level background: Specimens from acute and convalescent COVID-19 originated in the United States, Italy and Spain. PBMCs, B-cell-depleted T cells, or T cells were the source of the cDNA or gDNA that made up the material.

While infection was still active, Seattle patients were enrolled and then followed longitudinally. The CDR3 is 15 amino acids. After removal of 5 bases from V and 3 bases from J, the junction contained 7 bases not matched to a gene. Germline values: CDR1 SGHTA, CDR2 FQGTGA. In the source study's methods: Reference gene primer amplification in the assay estimated nucleated cell counts. Sequenced by immunoSEQ multiplex PCR; TCRdb stores in-frame clones only, minus some. The V and J calls and the clone size are those of that table, but D and trimming were determined from the DNA. The sample shows 200,000 to 300,000 clones, about 82% of them seen only once.

This chain joins TRBV7-3 and TRBJ2-5; the match to TRBD2 covers 9 bases. Sequenced input: peripheral blood. This clonotype was sampled from a woman older than 75 with COVID-19, enrolled during active disease. In DNA form, the CDR3 reads TGTGCCAGCAGCAGTAGCGGGGGTAAGGAAGAGACCCAGTACTTC. Its translation is CASSSSGGKEETQYF.